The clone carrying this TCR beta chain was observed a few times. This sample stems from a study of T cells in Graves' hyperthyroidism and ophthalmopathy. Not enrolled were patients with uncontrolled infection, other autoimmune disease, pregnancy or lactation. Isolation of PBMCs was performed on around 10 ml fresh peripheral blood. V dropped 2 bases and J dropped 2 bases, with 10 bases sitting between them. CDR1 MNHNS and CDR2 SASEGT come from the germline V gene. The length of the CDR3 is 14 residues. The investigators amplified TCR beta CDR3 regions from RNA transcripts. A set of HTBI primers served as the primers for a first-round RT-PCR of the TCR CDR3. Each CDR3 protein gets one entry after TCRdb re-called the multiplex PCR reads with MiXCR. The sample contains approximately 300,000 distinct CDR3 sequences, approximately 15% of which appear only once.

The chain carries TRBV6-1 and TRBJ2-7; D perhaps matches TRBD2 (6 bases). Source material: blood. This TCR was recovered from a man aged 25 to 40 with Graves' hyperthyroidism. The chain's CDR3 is CASSEMGRTYEQYF. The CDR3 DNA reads TGTGCCAGCAGTGAAATGGGGAGGACCTACGAGCAGTACTTC.